A single sample gave rise to the 27 T cell receptor beta chains below, sequenced in a study of blood T cell repertoires in COVID-19. Profiling relied on immunoSEQ multiplex PCR, and the TCRdb table lists in-frame clones only, not all of them. The data contain roughly 400,000 clones, about 87% of them seen just once; the ten biggest clones take up about 2.5%. Specimen: peripheral blood. Source of these receptors: a woman aged 55-69 years with COVID-19, enrolled during active disease.

The chain couples TRBV4-1 to TRBJ1-1; possibly TRBD1 for D (5 bases). V shed 1 base and J shed 5 bases, with 11 bases lying between them. The CDR3 has 14 residues. Germline CDR1 and CDR2: MGHRA and YSYEKL. CDR3 bases: TGCGCCAGCAGCCAAGCTTGGGGGGATACTGAAGCTTTCTTT. Protein product: CASSQAWGDTEAFF.

This chain joins TRBV7-9 and TRBJ1-3; D call uncertain. This CDR3 has 16 amino acids. Germline V CDR1 and CDR2: SEHNR, FQNEAQ (reference sequence). V was clipped by 5 bases and J by 0 bases, with 14 bases between them. The CDR3 DNA sequence: TGTGCCAGCAGCCCTGCGCAGACTTACTCTGGAAACACCATATATTTT. This sequence encodes CASSPAQTYSGNTIYF.

The chain is built from TRBV10-3 and TRBJ1-1, with TRBD1 matching 10 bases. The trim removed 3 bases at V and 5 bases at J, leaving 6 bases unmatched. Germline CDR1 and CDR2: ENHRY and SYGVKD. CDR3 length: 15 amino acids. This CDR3 reads CAISDGGQGGTEAFF. The CDR3, as DNA: TGTGCCATCAGTGACGGCGGACAGGGGGGAACTGAAGCTTTCTTT.

This clone was counted between two and nine times. In DNA form, the CDR3 reads TGTGCCACCAGCAGAGGCCGTCCCGGGACAGGGTTTGCTGGAAACACCATATATTTT. Its translation is CATSRGRPGTGFAGNTIYF. V is TRBV15 and J is TRBJ1-3, with TRBD1 matching over 9 bases. This CDR3 region has 19 residues. CDR1 is LNHNV and CDR2 is YYDKDF in the germline V gene (reference sequence). V shed 1 base, J shed 2 bases, and the junction held 12 bases outside the gene matches. The full variable domain, with the rest looked up from reference TRBV15 and TRBJ1-3, is DAMVIQNPRYQVTQFGKPVTLSCSQTLNHNVMYWYQQKSSQAPKLLFHYYDKDFNNEADTPDNFQSRRPNTSFCFLDIRSPGLGDTAMYLCATSRGRPGTGFAGNTIYFGEGSWLTVV.

The V and J genes are TRBV27 and TRBJ2-1; 15 nucleotides line up with TRBD2. The CDR3 sequence is 14 residues long. Trimming took 8 bases from V and 10 from J; bases not matched to a gene: 6. The germline gives CDR1 MNHEY, CDR2 SMNVEV (reference sequence). Here the CDR3 DNA reads TGTGCCAGCGGGACTAGCGGGGGGCTCATGGAGCAGTTCTTC. It is translated as CASGTSGGLMEQFF.

The chain recombines TRBV27 with TRBJ1-1, with 7 bases lining up with TRBD1. V was pared by 7 bases and J by 3 bases, with 8 bases of the junction left unmatched. Looked up from germline, CDR1 is MNHEY and CDR2 is SMNVEV (reference sequence). The CDR3 runs to 14 residues. The CDR3 spells CASTPDRFHTEAFF. CDR3 sequence (DNA): TGTGCCAGCACCCCGGACAGGTTTCACACTGAAGCTTTCTTT.

The CDR3 DNA is TGTGCCACGAGGGAATCAGGGGCCAACGTCCTGACTTTC. The encoded protein is CATRESGANVLTF. The chain couples TRBV15 to TRBJ2-6; D is perhaps TRBD2 (5 bases). The germline V gene has CDR1 LNHNV and CDR2 YYDKDF (reference sequence). The CDR3 sequence is 13 residues long. V was clipped by 9 bases and J by 4 bases, with 10 bases between them.

The V call is TRBV9, the J call TRBJ2-1; 9 positions agree with TRBD2. Germline CDR1 is SGDLS and CDR2 is YYNGEE. CDR3 length: 20 amino acids. Trimming at V came to 1 base and at J to 3 bases, leaving 17 bases not matched to a gene. The CDR3 nucleotides read TGTGCCAGCAGCGTACCCGGCGTTCGTAGGGTAGCGGGGGACTACAATGAGCAGTTCTTC. This encodes CASSVPGVRRVAGDYNEQFF.

The chain employs TRBV6-2 or TRBV6-3 and TRBJ1-2, with D tentatively TRBD1 (6 bases). Germline CDR1 MNHEY, CDR2 SVGEGT. CDR3 length: 13 residues. V was cut by 3 bases and J by 8 bases, with 13 bases left in between. CDR3 sequence: CASSYREGDGYTF. CDR3 bases: TGTGCCAGCAGTTATAGGGAGGGGGACGGCTACACCTTC.

The rearrangement joins TRBV11-2 to TRBJ1-6; 7 nucleotides match TRBD1. CDR1 SGHAT and CDR2 FQNNGV come from the germline V gene. CDR3 length: 18 residues. V lost 4 bases and J lost 1; bases outside the gene matches: 10. In DNA form, the CDR3 reads TGTGCCAGCAGCTCCAGGGGGGCGGGTAGGTCCTATAATTCACCCCTCCACTTT. Amino acid sequence: CASSSRGAGRSYNSPLHF.

As DNA, the CDR3 is TGTGCCAGCAGCCCCTGGACTAGCGGGGTCGCAGATACGCAGTATTTT. Translation gives CASSPWTSGVADTQYF. The rearrangement links TRBV7-9 to TRBJ2-3, with 12 bases fitting TRBD2. CDR3 length: 16 amino acids. The J segment lost 4 bases and the V segment lost 5 bases, leaving 7 bases of the junction unmatched. From germline, CDR1 is SEHNR and CDR2 FQNEAQ (reference sequence).

V is TRBV19 and J is TRBJ1-2; 7 bases align to TRBD1. CDR3 size: 14 residues. The germline V gene has CDR1 LNHDA and CDR2 SQIVND (reference sequence). The V and J ends lost 5 bases and 8 bases, in that order; junction bases with no gene match: 11. This chain's CDR3 is CASSATDRLAGYTF. DNA of the CDR3: TGTGCCAGTAGTGCTACGGACAGGTTGGCCGGCTACACCTTC.

This chain connects TRBV5-6 to TRBJ2-2, with TRBD1 identical over 8 bases. The CDR3 runs to 15 residues. CDR1 is SGHDT and CDR2 is YYEEEE in the germline V gene. V lost 3 bases to trimming and J lost 6 bases; unmatched junction nucleotides: 7. CDR3 nucleotide sequence: TGTGCCAGCAGCTCTGGACAGGGATTCGCCGGGGAGCTGTTTTTT. Encoded protein: CASSSGQGFAGELFF.

This chain joins TRBV27 and TRBJ1-4; 9 nucleotides agree with TRBD1. J lost 6 bases, V lost 6 bases, and 8 bases had no gene match. CDR1 and CDR2 (germline): MNHEY, SMNVEV (reference sequence). This CDR3 is built from 15 residues. Here the CDR3 DNA reads TGTGCCAGCAGACGTACAGGGGGCAGATATGAAAAACTGTTTTTT. It translates to CASRRTGGRYEKLFF.

The rearrangement joins TRBV4-1 to TRBJ2-3; no firm D call. Trimming removed 0 bases from V and 7 bases from J, with 5 bases in between. Germline V gives CDR1 MGHRA, CDR2 YSYEKL. The length of the CDR3 is 12 residues. The CDR3 DNA is TGCGCCAGCAGCCAAGACGGTTATACGCAGTATTTT. It is translated as CASSQDGYTQYF.

The chain carries TRBV10-1 and TRBJ2-2; 8 nucleotides agree with TRBD2. Germline V gene lookup returns CDR1 WNHNN and CDR2 SYGVQD (reference sequence). The V gene end was trimmed by 8 bases and the J gene end by 6 bases; junction bases not matched to a gene: 8. The CDR3 sequence is 14 residues long. In DNA form, the CDR3 reads TGCGCCAGCCACCCCGGGGGGGCGGCCGGGGAGCTGTTTTTT. Its protein product is CASHPGGAAGELFF.

The chain joins TRBV19 to TRBJ1-3; possibly TRBD1 for D (6 bases). CDR3 length equals 16 residues. Germline loops: CDR1 LNHDA, CDR2 SQIVND (reference sequence). Trimming removed 10 bases from V and 0 bases from J, with 19 bases in between. The CDR3 spells CATFGGGAYSGNTIYF. CDR3 DNA sequence: TGTGCCACCTTTGGGGGGGGCGCCTACTCTGGAAACACCATATATTTT.

The V gene is TRBV3-1 (or the pseudogene TRBV3-2), the J gene TRBJ1-6, with D unresolved. Germline lookup yields CDR1 LGHDT and CDR2 YNNKEL (reference sequence). CDR3 size: 11 residues. V lost 1 base, J lost 13 bases, and 5 bases lay in between. The CDR3 coding sequence is TGTGCCAGCAGCCAAGGCGGTCCCCTCCACTTT. Translation gives CASSQGGPLHF.

V gene TRBV10-2 combines with J gene TRBJ1-4; D is possibly TRBD1 (5 bases). Germline lookup yields CDR1 WSHSY and CDR2 SAAADI. V shed 3 bases and J shed 8 bases, with 7 bases lying between them. The CDR3 has 12 amino acids. The CDR3 nucleotides are TGCGCCAGCAGTGATCGGGGGGAAAAACTGTTTTTT. Translation: CASSDRGEKLFF.

As to this clone: The sample has other DNA sequences that encode this CDR3 too. The rearrangement uses TRBV5-1 and TRBJ1-1; no clear D gene. This CDR3 region has 14 residues. V lost 0 bases and J lost 0, with 6 bases in between. Germline V gene lookup returns CDR1 SGHRS and CDR2 YFSETQ. Here the CDR3 reads CASSLDSLNTEAFF. The CDR3 DNA is TGCGCCAGCAGCTTGGACAGTTTGAACACTGAAGCTTTCTTT. The whole variable domain, remainder taken from reference TRBV5-1 and TRBJ1-1, is KAGVTQTPRYLIKTRGQQVTLSCSPISGHRSVSWYQQTPGQGLQFLFEYFSETQRNKGNFPGRFSGRQFSNSRSEMNVSTLELGDSALYLCASSLDSLNTEAFFGQGTRLTVV.

The chain uses TRBV7-2 and TRBJ2-3; no clear D gene. V was shortened by 7 bases and J by 3 bases, with 5 bases between the two germline ends. The CDR3 covers 11 residues. CDR1 is SGHTA, CDR2 FQGNSA, per germline. The CDR3 is CASTLTDTQYF. The DNA of the CDR3 is TGTGCCAGCACCCTGACAGATACGCAGTATTTT.

This chain joins TRBV19 and TRBJ2-3; tentatively, D is TRBD2 (7 bases). Trimming stripped 10 bases from V and 4 bases from J, with 15 bases between. Germline CDR1 and CDR2: LNHDA and SQIVND (reference sequence). The CDR3 spans 13 residues. The chain's CDR3 is CATAGAGADTQYF. In nucleotides, the CDR3 is TGTGCCACCGCGGGGGCGGGGGCAGATACGCAGTATTTT.

The chain employs TRBV5-1 and TRBJ1-1; 8 positions agree with TRBD1. This CDR3 has 14 residues. Germline CDR1 and CDR2: SGHRS and YFSETQ. The V segment lost 4 bases and the J segment 1 base; nucleotides outside the gene matches: 3. The chain's CDR3 is CASSIQGENTEAFF. CDR3 DNA: TGCGCCAGCAGCATACAGGGGGAGAACACTGAAGCTTTCTTT.

J is TRBJ2-2 and V is TRBV2; TRBD1 agrees at 12 bases. CDR1 is SNHLY and CDR2 is FYNNEI in the germline V gene. The CDR3 extends over 19 amino acids. The junction had 16 bases not matched to a gene; V was cut back by 6 bases and J by 5 bases. This CDR3 reads CASRFSPWGDRGPTGELFF. The DNA of the CDR3 is TGTGCCAGCAGATTTTCACCCTGGGGGGACAGGGGGCCTACCGGGGAGCTGTTTTTT.

This clone occurred once. The chain employs TRBV5-5 and TRBJ2-3, with 8 bases matching TRBD2. CDR3 length: 16 amino acids. The germline V gene encodes CDR1 SGHKS and CDR2 YYEKEE (reference sequence). V dropped 1 base and J dropped 1; count of bases not matched to a gene: 5. The CDR3 DNA reads as TGTGCCAGCAGCTTGCCCGTGACTAGCGGCACAGATACGCAGTATTTT. Amino acid sequence: CASSLPVTSGTDTQYF.

The chain joins TRBV2 to TRBJ1-5, with 7 bases identical to TRBD1. This CDR3 region has 13 residues. J lost 3 bases, V lost 6 bases, and 2 bases had no gene match. Germline lookup yields CDR1 SNHLY and CDR2 FYNNEI. The CDR3 sequence: CASSGQVNQPQHF. The CDR3 nucleotides are TGTGCCAGCAGCGGACAGGTCAATCAGCCCCAGCATTTT.

This clone has just one count. The V and J genes are TRBV24-1 and TRBJ2-2; D might be TRBD2 (6 bases). The V gene lost 5 bases and the J gene lost 1 base, with 16 bases spanning the gap. There are 17 residues in the CDR3. CDR1 and CDR2 from the germline V gene are KGHDR and SFDVKD. CDR3 sequence (DNA): TGTGCCACCAGTGCCGAACGGGGGACTCTGAACACCGGGGAGCTGTTTTTT. This gives the protein CATSAERGTLNTGELFF.